These 8 T cell receptor beta chains were sequenced from one sample in a study of post-analysis software for immune sequencing data. Tagging with unique molecular identifiers was a feature of the TCR beta cDNA libraries. TCRdb used MiXCR to reprocess the PCR reads, holding one entry per CDR3 protein. Of under 650,000 distinct CDR3 sequences listed, 44% are singletons. For these TCRs, the target antigens are not known. Overall study findings and caveats: TRBV5-6, TRBV5-1 and TRBV20-1 were among roughly five TRBV segments more frequent in patients than controls.

Sequencing was carried out using blood. The receptors here all came from a girl between 10 and 17 years old with multiple sclerosis.

The chain uses TRBV12-3 or TRBV12-4 and TRBJ1-5; D not resolved. Between the trimmed V and J ends, which lost 1 base and 7 bases, there was a span of 8 bases. CDR3 length equals 13 residues. CDR3 amino acids: CASSLGEEQPQHF. Here the CDR3 DNA reads TGTGCCAGCAGTTTAGGGGAGGAACAGCCCCAGCATTTT.

The chain uses TRBV20-1 and TRBJ2-5; 12 nucleotides align to TRBD1. With V trimmed by 5 bases and J by 4 bases, 5 bases remained unmatched. In germline, CDR1 is DFQATT, CDR2 SNEGSKA (reference sequence). This CDR3 comprises 14 residues. In DNA, the CDR3 is TGCAGTGCTTGGGACAGGGGGCAGGTAGAGACCCAGTACTTC. This codes for CSAWDRGQVETQYF.

This clonotype was observed a handful of times. This rearrangement joins TRBV20-1 to TRBJ1-1; possible D gene TRBD1, 6 bases. CDR1 and CDR2 from the germline V gene are DFQATT and SNEGSKA (reference sequence). The ends were cut back, 5 bases at V and 5 bases at J, with 12 bases in the middle. The CDR3 contains 12 residues. CDR3 residues: CSADTRGTEAFF. The CDR3 DNA reads as TGCAGTGCTGATACTAGGGGGACTGAAGCTTTCTTT.

This clonotype has a count of ten or more. The V and J genes are TRBV29-1 and TRBJ2-5, with D perhaps matching TRBD1 (6 bases). This CDR3 has 16 residues. Deletions cut 3 bases from V and 5 bases from J, with 22 bases between. Germline CDR1 reads SQVTM; CDR2 reads ANQGSEA. The DNA of the CDR3 is TGCAGCGTTGACCCCTACACCTCCGACAGGAGGGAGACCCAGTACTTC. This translates into CSVDPYTSDRRETQYF. The entire variable domain, with the rest obtained from reference TRBV29-1 and TRBJ2-5, is as follows: SAVISQKPSRDICQRGTSLTIQCQVDSQVTMMFWYRQQPGQSLTLIATANQGSEATYESGFVIDKFPISRPNLTFSTLTVSNMSPEDSSIYLCSVDPYTSDRRETQYFGPGTRLLVL.

The chain is built from TRBV7-9 and TRBJ2-1; tentatively, D is TRBD2 (6 bases). From germline, CDR1 is SEHNR and CDR2 FQNEAQ (reference sequence). The CDR3 covers 17 residues. V lost 3 bases to trimming and J lost 8 bases, with 23 bases between them. CDR3 bases: TGTGCCAGCAGCTTCCTAAGAGGGGAGGCGCTGGGGGATGAGCAGTTCTTC. It translates to CASSFLRGEALGDEQFF.

The V gene is TRBV6-6, the J gene TRBJ2-7; a weak D match, TRBD1 (7 bases). The CDR3 extends over 14 amino acids. Germline V gene lookup returns CDR1 MNHNY and CDR2 SVGAGI (reference sequence). The germline V and J ends were trimmed by 10 bases and 1 base, with 17 bases remaining between them. Here the CDR3 DNA reads TGTGCCACCAGAGGAGGGGGCAAGTCCTACGAGCAGTACTTC. Amino acids: CATRGGGKSYEQYF.

The chain is built from TRBV7-2 and TRBJ2-3, with 11 positions matching TRBD2. CDR1 is SGHTA, CDR2 FQGNSA, per germline. The CDR3 is made up of 14 amino acids. The trim removed 8 bases at V and 2 bases at J, leaving 3 bases unmatched. The CDR3 reads CASLLAGATDTQYF. In nucleotides, the CDR3 is TGTGCCAGCCTACTAGCGGGGGCCACAGATACGCAGTATTTT.

The gene calls are TRBV3-1 and TRBJ1-6, with 7 bases that match TRBD1. The ends lost 0 bases at V and 7 bases at J; junction bases unmatched: 6. The CDR3 has 16 amino acids. Looked up from germline, CDR1 is LGHDT and CDR2 is YNNKEL (reference sequence). This CDR3 reads CASSQELTGRNSPLHF. The CDR3 DNA reads TGTGCCAGCAGCCAAGAGCTGACAGGGCGCAATTCACCCCTCCACTTT. Complete variable domain (other parts from reference TRBV3-1 and TRBJ1-6): DTAVSQTPKYLVTQMGNDKSIKCEQNLGHDTMYWYKQDSKKFLKIMFSYNNKELIINETVPNRFSPKSPDKAHLNLHINSLELGDSAVYFCASSQELTGRNSPLHFGNGTRLTVT.